These 27 T cell receptor beta chains originate from one sample sequenced in a study of blood T cells in healthy people across ages. The second PCR ran roughly 6 to 11 cycles with a sample-barcoded 5' primer and J-beta primers. One entry per CDR3 protein, called by TCRdb with MiXCR from the 5' RACE reads. This sample carries roughly 800,000 distinct CDR3 sequences, roughly 50% of them seen once, and the ten largest clones take roughly 20%. The source material was blood. These receptors were obtained from a man aged 25 to 45 in good health.

The rearrangement joins TRBV20-1 to TRBJ2-5, with D maybe TRBD2 (5 bases). The DNA end favors TRBJ2-7, so the J call may be wrong. In germline, CDR1 is DFQATT, CDR2 SNEGSKA (reference sequence). This CDR3 is 13 amino acids long. The CDR3 loop is CSASADSGLEQYF. The CDR3 DNA reads as TGCAGTGCTAGCGCGGACTCGGGCCTCGAGCAGTACTTC.

This rearrangement joins TRBV20-1 to TRBJ2-5, with no clear D. This CDR3 contains 11 residues. V was cut by 6 bases and J by 5 bases, with 10 bases left in between. Germline CDR1 and CDR2: DFQATT and SNEGSKA (reference sequence). The CDR3 DNA reads as TGCAGTGCAGCAGACTCGGAGACCCAGTACTTC. This sequence encodes CSAADSETQYF.

This clonotype showed up just a few times. Here the CDR3 reads CASSQDSRVRGYTF. DNA for the CDR3: TGTGCCAGCAGCCAAGATAGTAGGGTACGCGGCTACACCTTC. The V call is TRBV3-1, the J call TRBJ1-2; D gene uncertain. Per the germline V gene, CDR1 is LGHDT and CDR2 is YNNKEL (reference sequence). Trimming removed 0 bases at V and 8 bases at J, with 13 bases between. The CDR3 contains 14 residues.

The chain joins TRBV2 to TRBJ2-1; 11 bases match TRBD1. The CDR3 sequence is 14 residues long. The ends lost 6 bases at V and 9 bases at J; junction bases unmatched: 7. CDR1 is SNHLY and CDR2 is FYNNEI in the germline V gene. The CDR3 here is CASRYGQGASEQFF. CDR3 sequence (DNA): TGTGCCAGCAGATATGGACAGGGGGCCAGTGAGCAGTTCTTC.

V gene TRBV6-2 or TRBV6-3 combines with J gene TRBJ2-3; D gene uncertain. The CDR3 sequence is 16 residues long. Trimming left V 7 bases short and J 4 bases short, with 21 bases between. Germline V gene lookup returns CDR1 MNHEY and CDR2 SVGEGT. Written as DNA, the CDR3 is TGTGCCAGCACTCCGTGGAATCGAATTCGACCAGATACGCAGTATTTT. Encoded protein: CASTPWNRIRPDTQYF.

This chain uses TRBV6-2 or TRBV6-3 with TRBJ2-7; tentatively, D is TRBD1 (5 bases). This CDR3 spans 15 amino acids. Germline lookup yields CDR1 MNHEY and CDR2 SVGEGT. V was shortened by 5 bases and J by 1 base, with 15 bases between the two germline ends. This CDR3 reads CASSLQASRSYEQYF. CDR3 DNA: TGTGCCAGCAGTCTACAGGCGAGTCGGTCCTACGAGCAGTACTTC.

The chain recombines TRBV6-2 or TRBV6-3 with TRBJ2-1; a possible D gene is TRBD2 (6 bases). CDR3 length: 15 residues. Per the germline V gene, CDR1 is MNHEY and CDR2 is SVGEGT. V lost 2 bases to trimming and J lost 5 bases, with 13 bases between them. CDR3 sequence reads: CASSYGTPPDNEQFF. CDR3 bases: TGTGCCAGCAGTTACGGGACTCCTCCTGACAATGAGCAGTTCTTC.

The chain couples TRBV7-2 to TRBJ1-6; a possible D gene is TRBD1 (5 bases). Germline CDR1 is SGHTA and CDR2 is FQGNSA. This CDR3 comprises 15 residues. V was shortened by 0 bases and J by 7 bases, with 10 bases between the two germline ends. The CDR3 loop is CASSLAWDLNSPLHF. The CDR3 DNA follows: TGTGCCAGCAGCTTAGCTTGGGACCTCAATTCACCCCTCCACTTT. Full variable domain (remainder filled in from reference TRBV7-2 and TRBJ1-6): GAGVSQSPSNKVTEKGKDVELRCDPISGHTALYWYRQSLGQGLEFLIYFQGNSAPDKSGLPSDRFSAERTGGSVSTLTIQRTQQEDSAVYLCASSLAWDLNSPLHFGNGTRLTVT.

J is TRBJ2-6 and V is TRBV11-2; D is unresolved. Trimming took off 1 base at V and 1 base at J, with 8 bases between the two ends. The CDR3 is 16 residues long. Germline CDR1 is SGHAT and CDR2 is FQNNGV. The DNA of the CDR3 is TGTGCCAGCAGCTTAGGAGGCTATTCTGGGGCCAACGTCCTGACTTTC. This codes for CASSLGGYSGANVLTF.

J is TRBJ2-1 and V is TRBV7-2; perhaps TRBD1 as D (6 bases). V lost 5 bases to trimming and J lost 12 bases, with 17 bases between them. The CDR3 sequence is 13 residues long. Germline V CDR1 and CDR2: SGHTA, FQGNSA. The CDR3 DNA is TGTGCCAGCAGCCCACGACAGGACTTGGGGCAGTTCTTC. Its protein is CASSPRQDLGQFF.

V gene TRBV29-1 combines with J gene TRBJ1-1, with 8 bases aligning to TRBD1. There are 13 residues in the CDR3. The V gene's germline CDR1 is SQVTM and CDR2 ANQGSEA. Trimming cost V 4 bases and J 5 bases; bases outside gene matches: 6. This chain's CDR3 is CSVGQGLKTEAFF. In DNA form, the CDR3 reads TGCAGCGTTGGACAGGGGTTAAAGACTGAAGCTTTCTTT.

CDR3 residues: CASSSKGGLAGPYEQYF. The CDR3 nucleotides are TGTGCCAGCAGCTCCAAAGGCGGGCTAGCGGGGCCCTACGAGCAGTACTTC. This chain links TRBV7-2 with TRBJ2-4; 9 nucleotides agree with TRBD2. TRBJ2-7 explains the end of the DNA better; the J call may be wrong. Looked up from germline, CDR1 is SGHTA and CDR2 is FQGNSA. The CDR3 covers 17 residues.

This clonotype was seen ten or more times. This chain joins TRBV4-2 and TRBJ2-3; no reliable D call. V shed 0 bases and J shed 7 bases, with 8 bases lying between them. This CDR3 is built from 13 residues. Germline CDR1 and CDR2: LGHNA and YNFKEQ. CDR3 residues: CASSQESQNTQYF. The CDR3, as DNA: TGTGCCAGCAGCCAAGAATCACAAAATACGCAGTATTTT.

This clonotype was observed at least ten times. The chain couples TRBV25-1 to TRBJ1-1; D ambiguous. Germline CDR1 reads MGHDK; CDR2 reads SYGVNS. The CDR3 covers 14 residues. Trimming removed 6 bases at V and 1 base at J, with 12 bases between. The CDR3 protein is CASSRSQPNTEAFF. The CDR3 DNA reads TGTGCCAGCAGCAGATCACAGCCGAACACTGAAGCTTTCTTT.

This chain's CDR3 is CAISEVHEQFF. CDR3 DNA sequence: TGTGCCATCAGTGAGGTCCATGAGCAGTTCTTC. The V and J genes are TRBV10-3 and TRBJ2-1; no reliable D call. This CDR3 contains 11 residues. Trimming stripped 2 bases from V and 8 bases from J, with 4 bases between. Germline V gene sequence: CDR1 ENHRY, CDR2 SYGVKD.

This clonotype was counted only a few times. The V and J genes are TRBV20-1 and TRBJ2-5; D ambiguous. The CDR3 runs 14 residues. Germline V gene sequence: CDR1 DFQATT, CDR2 SNEGSKA (reference sequence). V was clipped by 5 bases and J by 5 bases, with 18 bases between them. The CDR3 sequence: CSAPPPRMGETQYF. CDR3 bases: TGCAGTGCTCCTCCCCCCCGTATGGGGGAGACCCAGTACTTC.

The chain recombines TRBV7-9 with TRBJ2-7; D might be TRBD1 (5 bases). Matching the DNA end better, TRBJ2-5 makes the J call doubtful. Per the germline V gene, CDR1 is SEHNR and CDR2 is FQNEAQ (reference sequence). CDR3 length: 13 amino acids. CDR3 sequence reads: CASSSDSSETQYF. The DNA for the CDR3 is TGTGCCAGCAGCTCAGACAGTTCGGAGACCCAGTACTTC.

This rearrangement joins TRBV6-1 to TRBJ1-5, with D perhaps matching TRBD1 (5 bases). This CDR3 spans 15 amino acids. Germline CDR1 and CDR2: MNHNS and SASEGT. V shed 6 bases and J shed 2 bases, with 14 bases lying between them. The CDR3 nucleotides read TGTGCCAGCAGGATTGGGGGAAGTGGCAATCAGCCCCAGCATTTT. Translated, it gives CASRIGGSGNQPQHF.

The chain employs TRBV7-2 and TRBJ1-4; 9 nucleotides line up with TRBD1. Germline CDR1 reads SGHTA; CDR2 reads FQGNSA. This CDR3 spans 16 amino acids. The junction had 8 bases not matched to a gene; V was cut back by 4 bases and J by 5 bases. CDR3 protein: CASSSRTGVPNEKLFF. CDR3 nucleotide sequence: TGTGCCAGCAGCTCGCGGACAGGGGTGCCCAATGAAAAACTGTTTTTT.

The rearrangement links TRBV7-6 to TRBJ2-1; the match to TRBD2 covers 10 bases. The germline V gene has CDR1 SGHVS and CDR2 FNYEAQ. After removal of 2 bases from V and 6 bases from J, the junction contained 7 bases not matched to a gene. There are 16 residues in the CDR3. The CDR3 nucleotides are TGTGCCAGCAGCTTATCTCGGCTAGCGGGGGCCAATGAGCAGTTCTTC. Protein sequence: CASSLSRLAGANEQFF.

DNA for the CDR3: TGTGCCAGCAGCTACGGTAGTTATCAGCCCCAGCATTTT. Translating gives CASSYGSYQPQHF. J is TRBJ1-5 and V is TRBV7-2; no clear D. V was pared by 4 bases and J by 5 bases, with 9 bases between. CDR3 size: 13 residues. CDR1 SGHTA and CDR2 FQGNSA come from the germline V gene.

DNA of the CDR3: TGTGCCAGCAGTTTAGGCGGCAGCGCTAACTATGGCTACACCTTC. It specifies CASSLGGSANYGYTF. The chain has TRBV12-3 or TRBV12-4 and TRBJ1-2, with unresolved D. This CDR3 comprises 15 residues. The V gene lost 1 base and the J gene lost 0 bases, with 9 bases spanning the gap.

The rearrangement uses TRBV29-1 and TRBJ2-7; no clear D gene. The CDR3 totals 11 residues. Germline loops: CDR1 SQVTM, CDR2 ANQGSEA. The V gene lost 3 bases and the J gene lost 5 bases, with 8 bases spanning the gap. CDR3: CSVDRSDEQYF. CDR3 DNA: TGCAGCGTTGATCGAAGCGACGAGCAGTACTTC.

The rearrangement uses TRBV7-2 and TRBJ2-4, with TRBD1 as a possible D gene (6 bases). Trimming took off 0 bases at V and 7 bases at J, with 19 bases between the two ends. CDR1 SGHTA and CDR2 FQGNSA come from the germline V gene. The CDR3 is 17 residues long. The CDR3 sequence is CASSLAPYFEGDNIQYF. Here the CDR3 DNA reads TGTGCCAGCAGCTTAGCGCCCTATTTCGAGGGGGACAACATTCAGTACTTC.

This chain joins TRBV7-2 and TRBJ2-5; 11 positions agree with TRBD2. The ends lost 5 bases at V and 4 bases at J; junction bases unmatched: 6. The CDR3 sequence is 15 residues long. Per the germline V gene, CDR1 is SGHTA and CDR2 is FQGNSA. CDR3 coding DNA: TGTGCCAGCAGCATTAGCGGGGGGGCTCCAGAGACCCAGTACTTC. Its protein product is CASSISGGAPETQYF. Complete variable domain (other parts from reference TRBV7-2 and TRBJ2-5): GAGVSQSPSNKVTEKGKDVELRCDPISGHTALYWYRQSLGQGLEFLIYFQGNSAPDKSGLPSDRFSAERTGGSVSTLTIQRTQQEDSAVYLCASSISGGAPETQYFGPGTRLLVL.

To note about this clonotype: A much larger clone differs from this one at a single base, so this may be a read error. This chain connects TRBV10-2 to TRBJ2-5; D is ambiguous. Per the germline V gene, CDR1 is WSHSY and CDR2 is SAAADI. This CDR3 comprises 14 residues. V was shortened by 0 bases and J by 5 bases, with 10 bases between the two germline ends. The CDR3 region is CASSESPHLETQYF. The CDR3 bases are TGCGCCAGCAGTGAGTCCCCGCACCTGGAGACCCAGTACTTC.

This clonotype was seen a handful of times. The V and J genes are TRBV6-1 and TRBJ2-4, with 7 positions matching TRBD2. The end of the DNA aligns better with TRBJ2-7, so the J call may be wrong. Germline CDR1 is MNHNS and CDR2 is SASEGT. The length of the CDR3 is 12 residues. The CDR3 reads CASSETGGEQYF. The CDR3 DNA follows: TGTGCCAGCAGTGAAACGGGAGGCGAGCAGTACTTC.